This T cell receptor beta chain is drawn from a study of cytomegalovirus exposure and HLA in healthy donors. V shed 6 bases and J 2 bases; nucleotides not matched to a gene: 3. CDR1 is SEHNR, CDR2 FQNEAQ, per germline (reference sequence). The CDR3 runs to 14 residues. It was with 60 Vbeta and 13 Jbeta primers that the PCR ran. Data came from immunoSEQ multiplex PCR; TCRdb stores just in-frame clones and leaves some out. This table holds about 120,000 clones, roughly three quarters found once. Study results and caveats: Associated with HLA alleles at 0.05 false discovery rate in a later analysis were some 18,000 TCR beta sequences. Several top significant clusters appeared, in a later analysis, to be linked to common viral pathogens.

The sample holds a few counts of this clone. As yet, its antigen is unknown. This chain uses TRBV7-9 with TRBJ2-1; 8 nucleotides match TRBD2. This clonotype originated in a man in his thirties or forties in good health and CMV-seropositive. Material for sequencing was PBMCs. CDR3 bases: TGTGCCAGCAGACGGGGGGGCCCCTACAATGAGCAGTTCTTC. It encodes CASRRGGPYNEQFF.